The TCR beta chain under discussion was sequenced for a study of graft-versus-host responses after intestinal transplantation. Study in general: Transplant types were multivisceral, liver-intestinal, or isolated intestinal. The recipients all started with anti-thymocyte globulin induction and then took tacrolimus and steroids for roughly 3 years. General study findings and limits: Early post-transplant HvG declines showed an association with peak circulating GvH clone levels. Clonal ratios of graft-versus-host to host-versus-graft in allografts were high for patients exhibiting graft-donor T cell macrochimerism.

Details on this clone: What it binds is unknown.

Generated by immunoSEQ multiplex PCR, the TCRdb table keeps only in-frame clones and is missing some. The sample lists approximately 130,000 clones, 90% to 95% occurring once. Sequences were derived from unstimulated CD4+ T cells sorted from spleen or lymph node cells, sampled before intestinal transplant. The source is a human donor who received an intestinal transplant.

The CDR3, as DNA: TGCGCCAGCAGCTGGGTGCGGGGGGAAGAGACCCAGTACTTC. It specifies CASSWVRGEETQYF. This sequence joins TRBV5-1 and TRBJ2-5, with TRBD2 identical over 8 bases. This CDR3 spans 14 amino acids. CDR1 and CDR2 (germline): SGHRS, YFSETQ. Trimming removed 3 bases from V and 3 bases from J; junction bases left unmatched: 4.